The clone carrying this T cell receptor beta chain was recorded many times. No antigen is known for it. MiXCR was run by TCRdb on the 5' RACE reads, yielding one entry per CDR3 protein. The sample has a few hundred thousand distinct CDR3 sequences, 18% seen once; the top ten hold about a third. This specimen belongs to a study of CD8 T cells in ankylosing spondylitis. General study results and limits: Disease-associated clonotypes exhibited CD8+ identity and were relatively infrequent in peripheral blood. Matched synovial fluid from ankylosing spondylitis patients was reported to be enriched for disease-linked clones.

Germline assignment: CDR1 SGHRS and CDR2 YFSETQ. V was cut by 0 bases and J by 2 bases, with 8 bases left in between. The CDR3 runs to 15 residues. The material sequenced was blood, either unsorted or a sorted T cell fraction (not recorded which). This receptor was obtained from a male donor with ankylosing spondylitis or in good health (not recorded which). The rearrangement links TRBV5-1 to TRBJ2-2, with D uncertain. CDR3 sequence (DNA): TGCGCCAGCAGCTTGGTCTCCAGCAACACCGGGGAGCTGTTTTTT. It specifies CASSLVSSNTGELFF.